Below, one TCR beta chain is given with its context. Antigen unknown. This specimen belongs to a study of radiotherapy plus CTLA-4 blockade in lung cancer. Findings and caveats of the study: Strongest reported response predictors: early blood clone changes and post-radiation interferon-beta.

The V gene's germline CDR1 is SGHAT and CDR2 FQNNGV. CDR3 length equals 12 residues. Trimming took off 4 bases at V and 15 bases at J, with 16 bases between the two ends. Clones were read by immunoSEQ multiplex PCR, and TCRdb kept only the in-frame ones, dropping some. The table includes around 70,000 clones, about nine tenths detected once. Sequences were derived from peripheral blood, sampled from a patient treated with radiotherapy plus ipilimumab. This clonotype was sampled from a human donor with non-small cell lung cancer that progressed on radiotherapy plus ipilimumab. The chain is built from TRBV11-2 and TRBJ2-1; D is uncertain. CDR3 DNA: TGTGCCAGCAGCTCCATTTTCCAAAGGGTGTTCTTC. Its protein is CASSSIFQRVFF.